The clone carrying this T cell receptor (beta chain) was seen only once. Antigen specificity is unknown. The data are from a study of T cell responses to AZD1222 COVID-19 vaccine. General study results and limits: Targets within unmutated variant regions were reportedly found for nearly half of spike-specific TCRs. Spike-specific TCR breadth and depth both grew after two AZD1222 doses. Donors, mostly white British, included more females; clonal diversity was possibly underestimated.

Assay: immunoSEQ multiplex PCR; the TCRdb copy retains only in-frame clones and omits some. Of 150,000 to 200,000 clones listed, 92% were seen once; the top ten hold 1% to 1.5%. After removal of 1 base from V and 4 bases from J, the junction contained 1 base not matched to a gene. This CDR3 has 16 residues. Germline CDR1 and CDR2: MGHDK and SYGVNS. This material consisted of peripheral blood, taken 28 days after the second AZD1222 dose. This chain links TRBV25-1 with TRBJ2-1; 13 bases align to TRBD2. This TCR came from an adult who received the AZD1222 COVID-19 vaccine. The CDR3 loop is CASSELGLAGYNEQFF. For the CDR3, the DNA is TGTGCCAGCAGTGAATTGGGACTAGCGGGATACAATGAGCAGTTCTTC. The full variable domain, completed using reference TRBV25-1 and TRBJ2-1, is EADIYQTPRYLVIGTGKKITLECSQTMGHDKMYWYQQDPGMELHLIHYSYGVNSTEKGDLSSESTVSRIRTEHFPLTLESARPSHTSQYLCASSELGLAGYNEQFFGPGTRLTVL.